Here is one T cell receptor (beta chain) with its context. The CDR3 length is 14 residues. CDR1 is LGHDT, CDR2 YNNKEL, per germline (reference sequence). V gave up 4 bases and J gave up 6 bases; unmatched junction bases: 7. Enrolled through a virtual design, the participants were between 18 and 89 years of age and came from 24 US areas. Self-reported history from a screening survey and questionnaire set each donor's cohort. The record originates from a study of blood T cell repertoires in COVID-19. As originally analysed: Researchers report that nucleated cell counts were estimated from reference gene primer amplification. Generated by immunoSEQ multiplex PCR, the TCRdb table keeps only in-frame clones and is missing some. V, J and clone size are those of that table, while D and trimming were read from the DNA. The repertoire includes under 200,000 clones, roughly 88% of them detected once, and about 6% sits in the top ten.

The clonotype originates from a man aged 35 to 55 with acute COVID-19. The V gene is TRBV3-1 (or the pseudogene TRBV3-2), the J gene TRBJ2-7; 9 bases agree with TRBD2. Sequences were obtained from PBMCs or T cells enriched from blood (not recorded which). The CDR3 region has the DNA TGTGCCAGCAGCCCCTCTAGCGGGACGGTCGAGCAGTACTTC. Residues: CASSPSSGTVEQYF.